The 31 T cell receptor beta chains below all came from one sample that was sequenced in a study of OX40 agonist ivuxolimab in advanced cancers. The table came from immunoSEQ multiplex PCR; TCRdb's copy has only in-frame clones and leaves some out. The sample yields fewer than 70,000 clones, less than 85% seen once. The specimen comprised CD4+ or CD8+ T cells sorted from blood, sampled in a trial of the OX40 agonist ivuxolimab. The receptors here all came from an adult with an advanced solid tumor such as melanoma, head and neck, liver or kidney cancer.

A remark on this clone: Other nucleotide sequences in the sample specify the same CDR3. The chain employs TRBV5-4 and TRBJ2-7; D call uncertain. The CDR3 length is 13 residues. The germline V gene has CDR1 SGHNT and CDR2 YYREEE (reference sequence). The V gene lost 0 bases and the J gene lost 4 bases, with 8 bases spanning the gap. CDR3 sequence (DNA): TGTGCCAGCAGCTTGGAGAGAGAATACGAGCAGTACTTC. It is translated as CASSLEREYEQYF. Together with reference TRBV5-4 and TRBJ2-7, the CDR3 gives the full variable domain: ETGVTQSPTHLIKTRGQQVTLRCSSQSGHNTVSWYQQALGQGPQFIFQYYREEENGRGNFPPRFSGLQFPNYSSELNVNALELDDSALYLCASSLEREYEQYFGPGTRLTVT.

V is TRBV6-1 and J is TRBJ2-1; TRBD1 matches at 11 bases. The CDR3 runs to 16 residues. The germline gives CDR1 MNHNS, CDR2 SASEGT. The ends lost 2 bases at V and 9 bases at J; junction bases unmatched: 9. The DNA for the CDR3 is TGTGCCAGCAGTGAATGGACAGGGGGCGCCCAGGGTGAGCAGTTCTTC. Amino acid sequence: CASSEWTGGAQGEQFF.

This rearrangement joins TRBV6-5 to TRBJ2-5; D gene uncertain. The CDR3 totals 13 residues. The germline V gene has CDR1 MNHEY and CDR2 SVGAGI. V lost 2 bases and J lost 2, with 6 bases in between. In DNA, the CDR3 is TGTGCCAGCAGTTACCTGGGGCAAGAGACCCAGTACTTC. This codes for CASSYLGQETQYF.

This chain connects TRBV11-3 to TRBJ2-6; 11 bases are shared with TRBD2. The V gene end was trimmed by 1 base and the J gene end by 4 bases; junction bases not matched to a gene: 6. The length of the CDR3 is 18 residues. The V gene's germline CDR1 is SGHNT and CDR2 YENEEA. The CDR3 bases are TGTGCCAGCAGCTTAGCGGGACTAGCGGTATCCGGGGCCAACGTCCTGACTTTC. This gives the protein CASSLAGLAVSGANVLTF.

The V call is TRBV10-3, the J call TRBJ2-5; TRBD1 might be the D (5 bases). Looked up from germline, CDR1 is ENHRY and CDR2 is SYGVKD. Trimming left V 3 bases short and J 2 bases short, with 13 bases between. The CDR3 spans 15 residues. The CDR3 region has the DNA TGTGCCATCAGTGAAGACAGTACCCCTCAAGAGACCCAGTACTTC. Translation: CAISEDSTPQETQYF.

V and J are TRBV7-9 and TRBJ1-2, with D perhaps TRBD1 (6 bases). This CDR3 spans 14 amino acids. Per germline, CDR1 SEHNR and CDR2 FQNEAQ (reference sequence). With 1 base removed from V and 3 bases from J, the gap between germline ends came to 9 bases. In DNA form, the CDR3 reads TGTGCCAGCAGCTTAGAGGGGGGGCACTATGGCTACACCTTC. This encodes CASSLEGGHYGYTF.

The chain combines TRBV2 with TRBJ1-2; 7 bases agree with TRBD1. V lost 5 bases and J lost 4; bases outside the gene matches: 10. The CDR3 runs to 15 residues. Looked up from germline, CDR1 is SNHLY and CDR2 is FYNNEI. The CDR3 DNA sequence: TGTGCCAGCAGTACCCCGGGACAGCTCCCCTATGGCTACACCTTC. It specifies CASSTPGQLPYGYTF.

This clone has only one observation. This chain joins TRBV7-2 and TRBJ1-5; D remains unclear. This CDR3 is built from 14 residues. Germline CDR1 and CDR2: SGHTA and FQGNSA. Trimming stripped 6 bases from V and 0 bases from J, with 9 bases between. CDR3 bases: TGTGCCAGCAGGTTGGATGGTAGCAATCAGCCCCAGCATTTT. Amino acid sequence: CASRLDGSNQPQHF.

V is TRBV5-8 and J is TRBJ2-1; D uncertain. This CDR3 contains 14 residues. Germline CDR1 and CDR2: SGHTS and YDEGEE. The V end lost 2 bases, the J end lost 4 bases, and 10 bases lay between the germline ends. This chain's CDR3 is CASSFSSRYNEQFF. For the CDR3, the DNA is TGTGCCAGCAGCTTTTCCTCCCGTTACAATGAGCAGTTCTTC.

The chain couples TRBV6-5 to TRBJ2-3; D is unresolved. Germline CDR1 and CDR2: MNHEY and SVGAGI. The CDR3 consists of 11 residues. V was clipped by 6 bases and J by 5 bases, with 6 bases between them. The CDR3 DNA is TGTGCCAGCAGCTACAAAGATACGCAGTATTTT. Its protein product is CASSYKDTQYF.

The chain recombines TRBV6-1 with TRBJ2-7, with 9 bases lining up with TRBD1. Germline values: CDR1 MNHNS, CDR2 SASEGT. Trimming cost V 3 bases and J 5 bases; bases outside gene matches: 17. There are 18 residues in the CDR3. Here the CDR3 reads CASSDSWDRVFRSHEQYF. CDR3 DNA sequence: TGTGCCAGCAGTGATTCGTGGGACAGGGTTTTTCGTTCACACGAGCAGTACTTC.

The chain uses TRBV11-1 and TRBJ2-3; D is ambiguous. The V end lost 5 bases, the J end lost 2 bases, and 5 bases lay between the germline ends. This CDR3 has 12 residues. Germline V gene lookup returns CDR1 SGHAT and CDR2 FQDESV (reference sequence). DNA of the CDR3: TGTGCCAGCAGCCCCGTCACAGATACGCAGTATTTT. Translation gives CASSPVTDTQYF.

The chain recombines TRBV27 with TRBJ2-7; TRBD1 matches at 8 bases. Germline V gene sequence: CDR1 MNHEY, CDR2 SMNVEV (reference sequence). This CDR3 is built from 14 residues. The ends lost 5 bases at V and 0 bases at J; junction bases unmatched: 3. The DNA for the CDR3 is TGTGCCAGCAGTAAGGACAGGGACTCCTACGAGCAGTACTTC. This codes for CASSKDRDSYEQYF.

This rearrangement joins TRBV5-1 to TRBJ2-3; D is unclear. Germline CDR1 and CDR2: SGHRS and YFSETQ. V was shortened by 1 base and J by 4 bases, with 16 bases between the two germline ends. CDR3 length: 16 amino acids. The CDR3 DNA sequence: TGCGCCAGCAGCTTGAGATCCGGGCGATCAGCAGATACGCAGTATTTT. Translated, it gives CASSLRSGRSADTQYF. The whole variable domain, filled in from reference TRBV5-1 and TRBJ2-3, reads KAGVTQTPRYLIKTRGQQVTLSCSPISGHRSVSWYQQTPGQGLQFLFEYFSETQRNKGNFPGRFSGRQFSNSRSEMNVSTLELGDSALYLCASSLRSGRSADTQYFGPGTRLTVL.

V and J are TRBV19 and TRBJ1-3, with D unresolved. The CDR3 has 13 amino acids. CDR1 and CDR2 from the germline V gene are LNHDA and SQIVND (reference sequence). V lost 9 bases and J lost 0, with 9 bases in between. Here the CDR3 reads CASRVSSGNTIYF. The CDR3 DNA reads as TGTGCCAGCAGAGTTTCCTCTGGAAACACCATATATTTT.

The chain uses TRBV7-3 and TRBJ2-5; 9 bases line up with TRBD2. The ends lost 5 bases at V and 2 bases at J; junction bases unmatched: 6. The CDR3 sequence is 15 residues long. Germline V gives CDR1 SGHTA, CDR2 FQGTGA. This CDR3 is CASSRAGGRQETQYF. The CDR3 DNA is TGTGCCAGCAGCCGAGCGGGGGGCCGGCAAGAGACCCAGTACTTC.

The chain couples TRBV6-4 to TRBJ2-3; perhaps TRBD2 as D (7 bases). CDR3 length: 13 residues. Germline loops: CDR1 MRHNA, CDR2 SNTAGT. V lost 2 bases to trimming and J lost 9 bases, with 12 bases between them. CDR3 DNA: TGTGCCAGCAGTGACCCCGAGGGGGGGACGCAGTATTTT. It translates to CASSDPEGGTQYF.

The rearrangement links TRBV7-2 to TRBJ2-3; the match to TRBD1 covers 8 bases. The CDR3 is 19 amino acids. V lost 1 base, J lost 0 bases, and 12 bases stayed unmatched. Germline V gene sequence: CDR1 SGHTA, CDR2 FQGNSA. CDR3 bases: TGTGCCAGCAGCTTAGGGACAGGGTGGCGGGGATATAGCACAGATACGCAGTATTTT. Protein: CASSLGTGWRGYSTDTQYF.

V usage is TRBV9 and J usage is TRBJ1-3, with 10 bases aligning to TRBD1. This CDR3 has 16 amino acids. V lost 5 bases, J lost 4 bases, and 9 bases stayed unmatched. The germline CDR1 and CDR2 sequences are SGDLS and YYNGEE. This chain's CDR3 is CASRAGTGVTGNTIYF. The CDR3 nucleotides read TGTGCCAGCAGGGCCGGGACAGGGGTGACCGGAAACACCATATATTTT.

This chain connects TRBV5-1 to TRBJ2-3, with D possibly TRBD2 on 5 matching bases. Trimming stripped 0 bases from V and 0 bases from J, with 11 bases between. Per the germline V gene, CDR1 is SGHRS and CDR2 is YFSETQ. The CDR3 spans 16 residues. The CDR3 DNA follows: TGCGCCAGCAGCTTGGGGAATAGCGCAAGCACAGATACGCAGTATTTT. It specifies CASSLGNSASTDTQYF.

The V and J genes are TRBV5-4 and TRBJ1-4; TRBD1 might be the D (6 bases). V was shortened by 5 bases and J by 8 bases, with 16 bases between the two germline ends. The germline CDR1 and CDR2 sequences are SGHNT and YYREEE (reference sequence). The CDR3 extends over 14 amino acids. The CDR3 loop reads CASSFTGLGEKLFF. DNA of the CDR3: TGTGCCAGCAGTTTTACAGGGCTAGGAGAAAAACTGTTTTTT.

V gene TRBV7-2 combines with J gene TRBJ2-7; 9 bases are shared with TRBD1. V was pared by 3 bases and J by 4 bases, with 7 bases of the junction left unmatched. The CDR3 loop spans 15 amino acids. Germline values: CDR1 SGHTA, CDR2 FQGNSA. Here the CDR3 reads CASSLGQGVSYEQYF. The CDR3 bases are TGTGCCAGCAGCTTGGGACAGGGCGTTTCTTACGAGCAGTACTTC.

The table lists this clone with a count of one. Its ends do not fully match the called genes, so a read error is possible. This rearrangement joins TRBV28 to TRBJ2-7; 7 bases map to TRBD2. From germline, CDR1 is MDHEN and CDR2 SYDVKM. This CDR3 region has 13 residues. CDR3 DNA sequence: TGTGCCAGCAAGATTGATCCGACGGGAGGTCAAAACTTC. It yields the protein CASKIDPTGGQNF.

The rearrangement links TRBV9 to TRBJ2-3, with TRBD2 matching over 7 bases. The CDR3 consists of 15 residues. Germline V gene data show CDR1 as SGDLS and CDR2 as YYNGEE. Trimming took 0 bases from V and 2 from J; bases not matched to a gene: 3. The CDR3 sequence: CASSVGGGSTDTQYF. For the CDR3, the DNA is TGTGCCAGCAGCGTAGGGGGGGGATCCACAGATACGCAGTATTTT. The whole variable domain, filled in from reference TRBV9 and TRBJ2-3, reads DSGVTQTPKHLITATGQRVTLRCSPRSGDLSVYWYQQSLDQGLQFLIQYYNGEERAKGNILERFSAQQFPDLHSELNLSSLELGDSALYFCASSVGGGSTDTQYFGPGTRLTVL.

CDR3 sequence: CASSFSGVRGGRTDTQYF. CDR3 DNA: TGTGCCAGCAGCTTCTCCGGTGTACGCGGGGGGCGGACAGATACGCAGTATTTT. V usage is TRBV5-5 and J usage is TRBJ2-3; 8 bases line up with TRBD2. The germline CDR1 and CDR2 sequences are SGHKS and YYEKEE (reference sequence). The CDR3 has 18 residues. After removal of 2 bases from V and 3 bases from J, the junction contained 14 bases not matched to a gene.

This chain joins TRBV7-8 and TRBJ2-7, with 8 bases matching TRBD2. J lost 2 bases, V lost 4 bases, and 13 bases had no gene match. Per germline, CDR1 SGHVS and CDR2 FQNEAQ. CDR3 size: 17 residues. Here the CDR3 DNA reads TGTGCCAGCAGCTCTTTCAGAGCCGGGACTAGAGCCTACGAGCAGTACTTC. It is translated as CASSSFRAGTRAYEQYF. The complete variable domain, with remaining parts taken from reference TRBV7-8 and TRBJ2-7, reads GAGVSQSPRYKVAKRGQDVALRCDPISGHVSLFWYQQALGQGPEFLTYFQNEAQLDKSGLPSDRFFAERPEGSVSTLKIQRTQQEDSAVYLCASSSFRAGTRAYEQYFGPGTRLTVT.

The rearrangement uses TRBV7-6 and TRBJ1-5; D call uncertain. CDR1 and CDR2 (germline): SGHVS, FNYEAQ. V was cut by 1 base and J by 0 bases, with 19 bases left in between. This CDR3 spans 19 amino acids. CDR3 coding DNA: TGTGCCAGCAGCTTAGGAACTGGCCCACAATTACTTAGCAATCAGCCCCAGCATTTT. Residues: CASSLGTGPQLLSNQPQHF.

This clone was counted a single time. The chain is built from TRBV15 and TRBJ2-2, with unresolved D. Germline loops: CDR1 LNHNV, CDR2 YYDKDF (reference sequence). This CDR3 spans 15 amino acids. V was clipped by 1 base and J by 1 base, with 7 bases between them. DNA for the CDR3: TGTGCCACCAGCAGAGTTAGACAGAACACCGGGGAGCTGTTTTTT. Translating gives CATSRVRQNTGELFF.

The chain carries TRBV6-5 and TRBJ2-5; 8 nucleotides line up with TRBD1. The germline V gene has CDR1 MNHEY and CDR2 SVGAGI. The length of the CDR3 is 14 residues. After removal of 7 bases from V and 1 base from J, the junction contained 5 bases not matched to a gene. CDR3 sequence (DNA): TGTGCCAGCAAGCAGGGGGCGATCCAAGAGACCCAGTACTTC. It yields the protein CASKQGAIQETQYF.

The sample holds a few counts of this clone. V and J are TRBV4-1 and TRBJ1-2; 11 bases map to TRBD1. Germline trimming cut 3 bases from V and 6 bases from J; bases unmatched to any gene: 3. The CDR3 covers 14 residues. CDR1 is MGHRA and CDR2 is YSYEKL in the germline V gene. CDR3 bases: TGCGCCAGCAGCCAGTCGGGACAGGGGGATGGCTACACCTTC. It codes for CASSQSGQGDGYTF.

The CDR3 loop is CASSLEGIGGGYTF. The CDR3 nucleotides are TGTGCCAGCTCCCTGGAGGGGATCGGGGGAGGCTACACCTTC. The V gene is TRBV18, the J gene TRBJ1-2, with D perhaps TRBD1 (5 bases). Per germline, CDR1 KGHSH and CDR2 LQKENI. The ends were cut back, 6 bases at V and 8 bases at J, with 19 bases in the middle. This CDR3 spans 14 amino acids.